This T cell receptor (beta chain) was retrieved from a study of blood T cell repertoires in COVID-19. CDR3 length: 15 amino acids. CDR1 and CDR2 from the germline V gene are SGHRS and YFSETQ. V lost 0 bases and J lost 5; bases outside the gene matches: 6. Clones were sequenced by immunoSEQ multiplex PCR, and TCRdb holds only the in-frame ones, with some missing. This sample yields nearly 80,000 clones, of which about 83% are seen a single time; nearly 5% belongs to the top ten. The gene calls are TRBV5-1 and TRBJ2-3, with 7 bases matching TRBD1. The clonotype comes from a woman older than 75 with active or convalescent COVID-19. Sequences were obtained from peripheral blood. CDR3 region: CASSLGSQGQDTQYF. CDR3 DNA sequence: TGCGCCAGCAGCTTGGGATCACAGGGGCAAGATACGCAGTATTTT.